A selection of T cell receptor beta chains follows, all from one sample in a study of neurological immune-mediated disorders. TCRdb redid the calling of the 5' RACE reads with MiXCR, one entry per CDR3 protein. The data contain approximately 85,000 distinct CDR3 sequences, about 13% of them singletons. Sequenced sample: PBMCs. All receptors derive from a female donor with HTLV-1-associated myelopathy (HAM/TSP). CDR3s include the opening cysteine and the closing phenylalanine or tryptophan. Each record gives: clone size, D gene, J gene, V gene, CDR3 protein, CDR3 DNA. The D gene is left open where the match is weak. A clone size is listed for some rows: how often the clone was seen (once, few, many), or a class if it is expanded.

clone size: many; D gene: .; J gene: TRBJ2-5; V gene: TRBV9; CDR3 protein: CASSPSAVRPETQYF; CDR3 DNA: TGTGCCAGCAGCCCCTCCGCGGTTAGGCCCGAGACCCAGTACTTC
clone size: many; D gene: TRBD1; J gene: TRBJ2-7; V gene: TRBV28; CDR3 protein: CASSAPGTGGYEQYF; CDR3 DNA: TGTGCCAGCAGTGCCCCCGGGACAGGGGGCTACGAGCAGTACTTC
clone size: many; D gene: .; J gene: TRBJ2-7; V gene: TRBV20-1; CDR3 protein: CSAPPGRGRSEQYF; CDR3 DNA: TGCAGTGCCCCCCCCGGGAGGGGGCGCTCCGAGCAGTACTTC
clone size: many; D gene: .; J gene: TRBJ1-1; V gene: TRBV5-1; CDR3 protein: CASSPSEGVVTEAFF; CDR3 DNA: TGCGCCAGCAGCCCTAGTGAGGGAGTCGTCACTGAAGCTTTCTTT
clone size: many; D gene: TRBD2; J gene: TRBJ2-7; V gene: TRBV20-1; CDR3 protein: CSATSKGVAGGSYEQYF; CDR3 DNA: TGCAGTGCGACGTCGAAGGGGGTAGCGGGGGGTTCCTACGAGCAGTACTTC
clone size: few; D gene: TRBD2; J gene: TRBJ2-7; V gene: TRBV7-2; CDR3 protein: CASSLQPSGRQNYEQYF; CDR3 DNA: TGTGCCAGCAGCTTACAGCCTAGCGGGCGGCAAAACTACGAGCAGTACTTC
clone size: many; D gene: TRBD1; J gene: TRBJ2-7; V gene: TRBV6-5; CDR3 protein: CASSSEDRGPYEQYF; CDR3 DNA: TGTGCCAGCAGTAGCGAGGACAGGGGACCCTACGAGCAGTACTTC
clone size: many; D gene: TRBD1; J gene: TRBJ2-3; V gene: TRBV11-2; CDR3 protein: CASSSLEGTGGRDTQYF; CDR3 DNA: TGTGCCAGCAGCAGTTTGGAAGGGACAGGGGGTAGGGATACGCAGTATTTT
clone size: many; D gene: .; J gene: TRBJ2-5; V gene: TRBV25-1; CDR3 protein: CASRSGETQYF; CDR3 DNA: TGTGCCAGCCGCTCCGGAGAGACCCAGTACTTC
clone size: many; D gene: TRBD2; J gene: TRBJ2-7; V gene: TRBV11-2; CDR3 protein: CASSLSSGALYEQYF; CDR3 DNA: TGTGCCAGCAGCTTAAGTAGCGGGGCCCTGTACGAGCAGTACTTC
clone size: many; D gene: .; J gene: TRBJ1-4; V gene: TRBV6-6; CDR3 protein: CASTPRSGPNEKLFF; CDR3 DNA: TGTGCCAGCACCCCAAGGTCGGGTCCTAATGAAAAACTGTTTTTT
clone size: many; D gene: TRBD1; J gene: TRBJ2-7; V gene: TRBV7-9; CDR3 protein: CASAPRGTGAHEQYF; CDR3 DNA: TGTGCCAGCGCCCCCAGGGGGACAGGGGCCCACGAGCAGTACTTC
clone size: few; D gene: TRBD1; J gene: TRBJ1-2; V gene: TRBV12-3/TRBV12-4; CDR3 protein: CASSLGTGEGGYTF; CDR3 DNA: TGTGCCAGCAGTTTGGGGACAGGGGAGGGGGGCTACACCTTC
clone size: many; D gene: .; J gene: TRBJ2-5; V gene: TRBV3-1; CDR3 protein: CASSESPGPRTQYF; CDR3 DNA: TGTGCCAGCAGCGAAAGTCCGGGCCCAAGGACCCAGTACTTC
clone size: many; D gene: TRBD1; J gene: TRBJ1-4; V gene: TRBV28; CDR3 protein: CASSSYAGQGEKLFF; CDR3 DNA: TGTGCCAGCAGTTCCTACGCCGGACAGGGTGAAAAACTGTTTTTT
clone size: many; D gene: .; J gene: TRBJ2-1; V gene: TRBV5-1; CDR3 protein: CASSRGPANEQFF; CDR3 DNA: TGCGCCAGCAGTCGGGGTCCGGCGAATGAGCAGTTCTTC
clone size: many; D gene: .; J gene: TRBJ2-1; V gene: TRBV7-2; CDR3 protein: CASSLAQSHNEQFF; CDR3 DNA: TGTGCCAGCAGCTTAGCACAAAGCCACAATGAGCAGTTCTTC
clone size: few; D gene: TRBD1; J gene: TRBJ1-4; V gene: TRBV27; CDR3 protein: CASRGTVINEKLFF; CDR3 DNA: TGTGCCAGCAGGGGGACAGTGATCAATGAAAAACTGTTTTTT
clone size: many; D gene: .; J gene: TRBJ2-3; V gene: TRBV4-1; CDR3 protein: CASSPHIATDTQYF; CDR3 DNA: TGCGCCAGCAGCCCCCATATCGCCACAGATACGCAGTATTTT
clone size: .; D gene: TRBD2; J gene: TRBJ2-1; V gene: TRBV5-6; CDR3 protein: CASSSGTSESYNEQFF; CDR3 DNA: TGTGCCAGCAGCTCCGGGACTAGCGAATCCTACAATGAGCAGTTCTTC
clone size: many; D gene: TRBD2; J gene: TRBJ2-5; V gene: TRBV5-1; CDR3 protein: CASSPHAGGTVETQYF; CDR3 DNA: TGCGCCAGCAGCCCACATGCGGGGGGGACGGTTGAGACCCAGTACTTC
clone size: many; D gene: .; J gene: TRBJ1-5; V gene: TRBV5-8; CDR3 protein: CASSSRLRTTNQPQHF; CDR3 DNA: TGTGCCAGCAGCTCGAGGCTGAGGACAACCAATCAGCCCCAGCATTTT
clone size: many; D gene: .; J gene: TRBJ1-2; V gene: TRBV21-1; CDR3 protein: CASSKAGGFKGKGYTF; CDR3 DNA: TGTGCCAGCAGCAAAGCGGGGGGATTCAAGGGTAAGGGCTACACCTTC
clone size: many; D gene: TRBD1; J gene: TRBJ1-1; V gene: TRBV5-1; CDR3 protein: CASTNRGRTEAFF; CDR3 DNA: TGCGCCAGCACAAACAGGGGGCGCACTGAAGCTTTCTTT
clone size: .; D gene: .; J gene: TRBJ2-3; V gene: TRBV7-2; CDR3 protein: CASSLRGRSPDTQYF; CDR3 DNA: TGTGCCAGCAGCTTACGGGGGCGCTCGCCAGATACGCAGTATTTT
clone size: many; D gene: .; J gene: TRBJ2-3; V gene: TRBV7-9; CDR3 protein: CASSGLPTGATDTQYF; CDR3 DNA: TGTGCCAGCAGCGGGCTGCCGACAGGTGCCACAGATACGCAGTATTTT
clone size: many; D gene: .; J gene: TRBJ1-2; V gene: TRBV6-2/TRBV6-3; CDR3 protein: CASSYSIYGYTF; CDR3 DNA: TGTGCCAGCAGTTACTCCATCTATGGCTACACCTTC
clone size: many; D gene: .; J gene: TRBJ2-7; V gene: TRBV28; CDR3 protein: CASSLQIWGTYEQYF; CDR3 DNA: TGTGCCAGCAGTTTGCAAATCTGGGGGACCTACGAGCAGTACTTC
clone size: many; D gene: TRBD2; J gene: TRBJ2-1; V gene: TRBV5-1; CDR3 protein: CASRAVLLAGGPANEQFF; CDR3 DNA: TGCGCCAGCAGAGCGGTCCTACTAGCGGGGGGGCCTGCTAATGAGCAGTTCTTC
clone size: many; D gene: .; J gene: TRBJ2-3; V gene: TRBV27; CDR3 protein: CASSHWGQNTDTQYF; CDR3 DNA: TGTGCCAGCAGCCATTGGGGACAAAACACAGATACGCAGTATTTT
clone size: many; D gene: .; J gene: TRBJ1-2; V gene: TRBV20-1; CDR3 protein: CSARGSSGRVFYGYTF; CDR3 DNA: TGCAGTGCTAGAGGTTCGTCGGGCAGGGTATTCTATGGCTACACCTTC
clone size: .; D gene: .; J gene: TRBJ2-7; V gene: TRBV28; CDR3 protein: CASSHRGHEQYF; CDR3 DNA: TGTGCCAGCAGTCACCGCGGACACGAGCAGTACTTC
clone size: once; D gene: .; J gene: TRBJ2-5; V gene: TRBV5-1; CDR3 protein: CASSYSYQETQYF; CDR3 DNA: TGCGCCAGCAGCTACAGTTATCAAGAGACCCAGTACTTC
clone size: many; D gene: .; J gene: TRBJ2-3; V gene: TRBV18; CDR3 protein: CASSSREGTDTQYF; CDR3 DNA: TGTGCCAGCTCATCCAGGGAGGGCACAGATACGCAGTATTTT
clone size: many; D gene: .; J gene: TRBJ2-5; V gene: TRBV5-1; CDR3 protein: CASSLFGGQETQYF; CDR3 DNA: TGCGCCAGCAGCTTGTTCGGCGGCCAAGAGACCCAGTACTTC
clone size: many; D gene: TRBD1; J gene: TRBJ2-3; V gene: TRBV3-1; CDR3 protein: CASSQRGRANTDTQYF; CDR3 DNA: TGTGCCAGCAGCCAGAGGGGGCGGGCCAACACAGATACGCAGTATTTT
clone size: .; D gene: TRBD1; J gene: TRBJ1-6; V gene: TRBV20-1; CDR3 protein: CSARDSGTGPLHF; CDR3 DNA: TGCAGTGCTAGAGATTCCGGGACAGGGCCCCTCCACTTT
clone size: many; D gene: .; J gene: TRBJ1-1; V gene: TRBV5-1; CDR3 protein: CASSEGQTEAFF; CDR3 DNA: TGCGCCAGCAGCGAAGGACAGACTGAAGCTTTCTTT